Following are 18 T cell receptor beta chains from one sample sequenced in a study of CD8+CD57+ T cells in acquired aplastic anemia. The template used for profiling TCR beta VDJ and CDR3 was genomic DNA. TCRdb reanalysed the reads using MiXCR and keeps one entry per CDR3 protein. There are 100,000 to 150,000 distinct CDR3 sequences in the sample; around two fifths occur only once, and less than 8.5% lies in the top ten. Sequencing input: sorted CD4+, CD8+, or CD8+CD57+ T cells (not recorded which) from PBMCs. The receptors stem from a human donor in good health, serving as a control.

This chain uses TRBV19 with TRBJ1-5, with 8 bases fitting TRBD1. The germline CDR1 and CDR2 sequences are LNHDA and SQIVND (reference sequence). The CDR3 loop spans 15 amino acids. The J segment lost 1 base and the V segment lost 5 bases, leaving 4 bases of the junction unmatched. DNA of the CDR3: TGTGCCAGTAGTGTAAGACAGGGGAGCAATCAGCCCCAGCATTTT. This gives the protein CASSVRQGSNQPQHF.

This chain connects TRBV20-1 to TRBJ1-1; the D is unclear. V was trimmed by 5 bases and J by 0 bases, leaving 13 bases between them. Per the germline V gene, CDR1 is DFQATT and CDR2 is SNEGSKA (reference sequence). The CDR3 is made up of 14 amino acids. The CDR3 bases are TGCAGTGCTGCTTACGGCGGGATGAACACTGAAGCTTTCTTT. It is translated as CSAAYGGMNTEAFF.

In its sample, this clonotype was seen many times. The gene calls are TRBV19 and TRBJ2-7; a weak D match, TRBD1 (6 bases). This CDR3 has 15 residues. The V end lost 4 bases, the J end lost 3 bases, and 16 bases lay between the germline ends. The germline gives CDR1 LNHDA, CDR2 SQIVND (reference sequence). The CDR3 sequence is CASSTVQGRFYEQYF. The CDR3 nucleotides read TGTGCCAGTAGTACCGTACAGGGTAGGTTCTACGAGCAGTACTTC.

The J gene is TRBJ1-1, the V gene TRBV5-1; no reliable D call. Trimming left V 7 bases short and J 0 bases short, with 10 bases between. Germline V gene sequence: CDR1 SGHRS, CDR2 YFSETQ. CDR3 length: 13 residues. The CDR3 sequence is CASGASVNTEAFF. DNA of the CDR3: TGCGCCAGCGGCGCGTCGGTGAACACTGAAGCTTTCTTT.

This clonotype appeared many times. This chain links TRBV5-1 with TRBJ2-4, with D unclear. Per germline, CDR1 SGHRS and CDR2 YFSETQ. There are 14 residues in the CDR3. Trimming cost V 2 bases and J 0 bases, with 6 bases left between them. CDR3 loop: CASSFSGAKNIQYF. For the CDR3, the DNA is TGCGCCAGCAGCTTTAGTGGAGCCAAAAACATTCAGTACTTC.

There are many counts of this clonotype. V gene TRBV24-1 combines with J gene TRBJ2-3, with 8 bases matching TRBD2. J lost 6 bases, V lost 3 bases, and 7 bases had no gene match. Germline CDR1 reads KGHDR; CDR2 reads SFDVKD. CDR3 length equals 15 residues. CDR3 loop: CATSDRSGSRDTQYF. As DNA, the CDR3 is TGTGCCACCAGTGATCGCAGCGGGAGCCGGGATACGCAGTATTTT.

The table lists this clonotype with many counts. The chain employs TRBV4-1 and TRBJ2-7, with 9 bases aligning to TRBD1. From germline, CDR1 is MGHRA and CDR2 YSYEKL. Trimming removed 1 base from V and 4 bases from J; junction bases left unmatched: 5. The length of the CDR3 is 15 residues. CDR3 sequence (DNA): TGCGCCAGCAGCCAAGGGGGGACAGGGCTGTACGAGCAGTACTTC. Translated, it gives CASSQGGTGLYEQYF.

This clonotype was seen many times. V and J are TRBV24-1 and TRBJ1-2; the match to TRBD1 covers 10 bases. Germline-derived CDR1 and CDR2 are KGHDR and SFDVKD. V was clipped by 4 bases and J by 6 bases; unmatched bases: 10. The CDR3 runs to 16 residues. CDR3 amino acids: CATSERQGAGADGYTF. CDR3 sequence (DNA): TGTGCCACCAGTGAACGACAGGGGGCAGGAGCTGATGGCTACACCTTC.

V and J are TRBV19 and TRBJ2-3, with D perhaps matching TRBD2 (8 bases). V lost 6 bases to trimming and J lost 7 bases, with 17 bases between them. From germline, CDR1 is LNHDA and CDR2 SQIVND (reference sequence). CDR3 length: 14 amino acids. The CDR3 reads CASSDRAGGYTQYF. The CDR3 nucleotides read TGTGCCAGTAGCGACAGGGCGGGGGGTTATACGCAGTATTTT. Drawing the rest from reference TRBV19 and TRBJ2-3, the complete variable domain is DGGITQSPKYLFRKEGQNVTLSCEQNLNHDAMYWYRQDPGQGLRLIYYSQIVNDFQKGDIAEGYSVSREKKESFPLTVTSAQKNPTAFYLCASSDRAGGYTQYFGPGTRLTVL.

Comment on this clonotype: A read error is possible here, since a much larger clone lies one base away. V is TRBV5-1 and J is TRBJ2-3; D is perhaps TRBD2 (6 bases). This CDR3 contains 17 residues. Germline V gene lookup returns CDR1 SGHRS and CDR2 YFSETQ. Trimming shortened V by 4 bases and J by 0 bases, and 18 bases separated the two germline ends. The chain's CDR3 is CASSGPRGGISTDTQYF. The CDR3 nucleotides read TGCGCCAGCAGCGGTCCGCGGGGAGGAATAAGCACAGATACGCAGTATTTT.

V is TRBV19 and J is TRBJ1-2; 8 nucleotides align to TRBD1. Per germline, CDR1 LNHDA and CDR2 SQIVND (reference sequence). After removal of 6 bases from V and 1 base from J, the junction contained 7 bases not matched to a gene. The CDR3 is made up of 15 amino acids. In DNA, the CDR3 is TGTGCCAGTAGGCTAGACAGGGGACGTAACTATGGCTACACCTTC. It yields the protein CASRLDRGRNYGYTF. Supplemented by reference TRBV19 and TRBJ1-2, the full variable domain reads DGGITQSPKYLFRKEGQNVTLSCEQNLNHDAMYWYRQDPGQGLRLIYYSQIVNDFQKGDIAEGYSVSREKKESFPLTVTSAQKNPTAFYLCASRLDRGRNYGYTFGSGTRLTVV.

CDR3 in amino acids: CASSPVSTPTYNEQFF. CDR3 DNA sequence: TGTGCCAGCTCACCCGTTAGTACGCCGACTTACAATGAGCAGTTCTTC. The chain couples TRBV18 to TRBJ2-1; unclear D gene. Germline CDR1 KGHSH, CDR2 LQKENI. The CDR3 covers 16 residues. V was cut by 3 bases and J by 4 bases, with 16 bases left in between.

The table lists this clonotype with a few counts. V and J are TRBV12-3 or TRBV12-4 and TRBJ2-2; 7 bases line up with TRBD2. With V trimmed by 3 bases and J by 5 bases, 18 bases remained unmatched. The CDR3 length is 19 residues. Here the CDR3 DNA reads TGTGCCAGCAGTTTTGACGAATTTGGGGGGAGGGTCGAGACCGGGGAGCTGTTTTTT. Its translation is CASSFDEFGGRVETGELFF.

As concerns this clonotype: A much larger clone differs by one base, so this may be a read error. CDR3 nucleotides: TGTGCCAGCACCAACGGACCCTACGAGCAGTTCTTC. Amino acids: CASTNGPYEQFF. This sequence joins TRBV12-3 or TRBV12-4 and TRBJ2-3, with D unclear. The tail of the sequence fits TRBJ2-1 better, so the J call may be wrong. The CDR3 has 12 amino acids.

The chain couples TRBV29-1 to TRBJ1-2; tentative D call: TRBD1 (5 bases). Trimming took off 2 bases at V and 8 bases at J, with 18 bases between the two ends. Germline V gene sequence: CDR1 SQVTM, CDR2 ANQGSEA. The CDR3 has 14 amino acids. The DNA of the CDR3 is TGCAGCGTTGAATTGAGGGGACCCGATAGGGGCTACACCTTC. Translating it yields CSVELRGPDRGYTF.

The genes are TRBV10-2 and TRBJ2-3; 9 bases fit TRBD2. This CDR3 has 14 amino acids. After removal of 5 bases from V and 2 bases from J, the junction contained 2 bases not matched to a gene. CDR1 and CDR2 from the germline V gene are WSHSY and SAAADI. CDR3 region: CASSLAGDTDTQYF. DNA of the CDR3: TGCGCCAGCAGTTTAGCGGGAGACACAGATACGCAGTATTTT.

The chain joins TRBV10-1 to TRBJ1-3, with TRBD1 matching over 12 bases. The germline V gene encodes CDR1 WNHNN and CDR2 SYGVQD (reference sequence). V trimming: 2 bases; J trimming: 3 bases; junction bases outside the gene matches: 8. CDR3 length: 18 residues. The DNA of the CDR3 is TGCGCCAGCAGTGAGGGGACAGGGGGCGCATTCGGTGGAAACACCATATATTTT. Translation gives CASSEGTGGAFGGNTIYF.

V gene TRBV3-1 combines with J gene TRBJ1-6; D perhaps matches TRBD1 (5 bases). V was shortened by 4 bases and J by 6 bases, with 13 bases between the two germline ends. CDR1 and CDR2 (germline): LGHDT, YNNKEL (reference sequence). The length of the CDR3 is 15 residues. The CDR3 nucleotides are TGTGCCAGCAGCCGACAGAGGGCTATTAATTCACCCCTCCACTTT. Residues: CASSRQRAINSPLHF.